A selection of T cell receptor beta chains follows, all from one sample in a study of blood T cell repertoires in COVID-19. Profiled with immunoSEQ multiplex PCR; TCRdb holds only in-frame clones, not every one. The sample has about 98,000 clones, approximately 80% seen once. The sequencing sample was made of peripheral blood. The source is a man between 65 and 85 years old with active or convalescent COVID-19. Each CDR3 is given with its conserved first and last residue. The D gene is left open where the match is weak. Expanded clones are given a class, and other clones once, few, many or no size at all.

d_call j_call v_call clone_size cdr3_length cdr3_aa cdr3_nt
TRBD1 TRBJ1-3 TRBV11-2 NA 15 CASGQDRRLRNTIYF TGTGCCAGCGGACAGGACCGGCGTTTGAGAAACACCATATATTTT
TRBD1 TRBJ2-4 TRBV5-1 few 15 CASSLSIDRGAAQYF TGCGCCAGCAGCTTGTCCATTGACAGGGGAGCTGCTCAGTACTTC
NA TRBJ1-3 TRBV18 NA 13 CASSFGAGNTIYF TGTGCCAGCTCCTTCGGGGCTGGAAACACCATATATTTT
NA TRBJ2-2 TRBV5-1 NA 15 CASSLDRVGTGELFF TGCGCCAGCAGCTTGGACCGGGTTGGCACCGGGGAGCTGTTTTTT
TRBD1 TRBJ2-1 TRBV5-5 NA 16 CASSHAAGGINNEQFF TGTGCCAGCAGCCATGCCGCAGGGGGCATTAACAATGAGCAGTTCTTC
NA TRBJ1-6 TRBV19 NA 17 CASSPDGGSSYNSPLHF TGTGCCAGTAGCCCTGACGGGGGGAGCTCCTATAATTCACCCCTCCACTTT
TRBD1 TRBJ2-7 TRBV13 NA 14 CASSPADRVYEQYF TGTGCCAGCAGCCCCGCCGACAGGGTCTACGAGCAGTACTTC
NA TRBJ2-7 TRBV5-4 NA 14 CASSLQGREYEQYF TGTGCCAGCAGCTTACAGGGGCGGGAATACGAGCAGTACTTC
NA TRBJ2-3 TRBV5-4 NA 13 CASSLRDTDTQYF TGTGCCAGCAGCCTCCGGGACACAGATACGCAGTATTTT
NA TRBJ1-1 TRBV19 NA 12 CASSRTGPEAFF TGTGCCAGTAGTCGTACAGGCCCTGAAGCTTTCTTT
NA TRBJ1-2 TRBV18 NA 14 CASSPDQDRTGYTF TGTGCCAGCTCACCAGACCAGGACAGAACGGGCTACACCTTC
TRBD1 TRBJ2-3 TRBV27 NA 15 CASSTSRQGTDTQYF TGTGCCAGCAGTACCTCCCGACAGGGAACAGATACGCAGTATTTT
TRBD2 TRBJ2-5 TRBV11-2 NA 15 CASSKTSGGQETQYF TGTGCCAGCAGCAAGACTAGCGGGGGTCAAGAGACCCAGTACTTC
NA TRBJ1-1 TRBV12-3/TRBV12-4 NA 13 CASSYESGAEAFF TGTGCCAGCAGTTATGAGTCAGGGGCTGAAGCTTTCTTT
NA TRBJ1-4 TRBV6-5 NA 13 CASSYSAGEKLFF TGTGCCAGCAGTTACTCAGCCGGTGAAAAACTGTTTTTT
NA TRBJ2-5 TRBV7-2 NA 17 CASSARRSAREQETQYF TGTGCCAGCAGTGCCCGTCGATCCGCCCGGGAGCAAGAGACCCAGTACTTC
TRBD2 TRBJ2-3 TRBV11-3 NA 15 CASSYGLAVTDTQYF TGTGCCAGCAGCTACGGACTAGCGGTCACGGATACGCAGTATTTT
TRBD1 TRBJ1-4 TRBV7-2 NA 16 CASSLNPTGIGEKLFF TGTGCCAGCAGCTTAAACCCGACAGGGATTGGGGAAAAACTGTTTTTT
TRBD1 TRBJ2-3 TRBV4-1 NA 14 CASSRGQVPDTQYF TGCGCCAGCAGCAGGGGACAGGTACCAGATACGCAGTATTTT
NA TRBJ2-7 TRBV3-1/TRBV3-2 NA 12 CASSQLRREQYF TGTGCCAGCAGCCAACTAAGGAGGGAGCAGTACTTC
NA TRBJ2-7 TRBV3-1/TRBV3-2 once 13 CASSQARGGEQYF TGTGCCAGCAGCCAAGCTAGAGGGGGCGAGCAGTACTTC
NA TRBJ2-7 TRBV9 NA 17 CASSSIRTERGSYEQYF TGTGCCAGCAGCTCAATAAGGACCGAAAGGGGGTCCTACGAGCAGTACTTC
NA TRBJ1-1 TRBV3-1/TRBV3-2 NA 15 CTSSQGPRGNTEAFF TGTACCAGCAGCCAAGGTCCCAGGGGGAACACTGAAGCTTTCTTT
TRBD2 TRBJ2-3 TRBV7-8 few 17 CASSSGRRLLGTDTQYF TGTGCCAGCAGTTCCGGGAGGCGGTTGTTGGGCACAGATACGCAGTATTTT
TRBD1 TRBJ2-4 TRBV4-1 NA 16 CASSRPGQGAGDIQYF TGCGCCAGCAGCCGCCCGGGACAGGGGGCAGGGGACATTCAGTACTTC
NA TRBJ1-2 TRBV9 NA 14 CASSVVSGGSGYTF TGTGCCAGCAGCGTAGTGTCCGGGGGAAGTGGCTACACCTTC
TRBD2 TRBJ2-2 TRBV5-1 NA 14 CASSFLAGTGELFF TGCGCCAGCAGCTTTTTAGCGGGGACCGGGGAGCTGTTTTTT
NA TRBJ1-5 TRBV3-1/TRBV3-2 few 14 CASSQGGRVQPQHF TGTGCCAGCAGCCAAGGAGGGAGGGTACAGCCCCAGCATTTT
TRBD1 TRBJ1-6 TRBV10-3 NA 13 CAIHDRGNSPLHF TGTGCCATCCATGACAGGGGAAATTCACCCCTCCACTTT
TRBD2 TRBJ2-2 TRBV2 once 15 CASSVTAGGTGELFF TGTGCCAGCAGTGTTACAGCGGGGGGGACCGGGGAGCTGTTTTTT
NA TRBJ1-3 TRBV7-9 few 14 CASSLAGGGNTIYF TGTGCCAGCAGCTTAGCAGGGGGAGGAAACACCATATATTTT
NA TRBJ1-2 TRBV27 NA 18 CASSLSIGQAVLGYGYTF TGTGCCAGCAGTTTATCGATTGGGCAGGCCGTGTTGGGCTATGGCTACACCTTC
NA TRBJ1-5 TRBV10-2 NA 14 CASSRTDSNQPQHF TGCGCCAGCAGTAGGACAGATAGCAATCAGCCCCAGCATTTT
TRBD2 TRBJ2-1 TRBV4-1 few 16 CASSQDLRGAFNEQFF TGCGCCAGCAGCCAAGATCTGCGGGGGGCCTTCAATGAGCAGTTCTTC
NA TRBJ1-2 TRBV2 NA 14 CASKGQTTNYGYTF TGTGCCAGCAAAGGACAGACCACTAACTATGGCTACACCTTC
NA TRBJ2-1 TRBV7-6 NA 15 CASSLAGVAYNEQFF TGTGCCAGCAGCTTAGCAGGGGTAGCCTACAATGAGCAGTTCTTC